Each of the 28 T cell receptor beta chains below was sequenced from the same sample in a study of T cell changes during pregnancy in multiple sclerosis. Profiling relied on immunoSEQ multiplex PCR, and the TCRdb table lists in-frame clones only, not all of them. Counted here are 45,000 to 70,000 clones, about 94% occurring once; the ten biggest clones make up about 3%. Sequences were derived from peripheral blood, sampled in the third trimester of pregnancy. Receptors originate from a female donor in good health, enrolled as a control in a pregnancy study.

The chain employs TRBV7-3 and TRBJ2-1; TRBD2 aligns across 7 bases. The germline V gene has CDR1 SGHTA and CDR2 FQGTGA. This CDR3 is built from 15 residues. Trimming cost V 4 bases and J 3 bases; bases outside gene matches: 6. CDR3 sequence reads: CASSSTSENYNEQFF. The CDR3 region has the DNA TGTGCCAGCAGCTCAACTAGCGAGAACTACAATGAGCAGTTCTTC.

The chain combines TRBV6-5 with TRBJ1-1; 10 nucleotides line up with TRBD1. Trimming cost V 6 bases and J 5 bases; bases outside gene matches: 6. The CDR3 runs 14 residues. CDR1 is MNHEY, CDR2 SVGAGI, per germline. This chain's CDR3 is CASRGTGDGTEAFF. The CDR3 DNA is TGTGCCAGCAGGGGGACAGGGGATGGGACTGAAGCTTTCTTT.

The chain joins TRBV2 to TRBJ1-5; unclear D gene. The CDR3 has 15 amino acids. Looked up from germline, CDR1 is SNHLY and CDR2 is FYNNEI. The V gene lost 3 bases and the J gene lost 5 bases, with 14 bases spanning the gap. As DNA, the CDR3 is TGTGCCAGCAGTGAGGATAGGAGCGGGCATCAGCCCCAGCATTTT. It encodes CASSEDRSGHQPQHF.

The CDR3 region has the DNA TGCGCCAGCAGCTCGGGGCGGAGGACAGGGGGTCGCGTAGACACTGAAGCTTTCTTT. It encodes CASSSGRRTGGRVDTEAFF. The J gene is TRBJ1-1, the V gene TRBV5-1, with TRBD1 identical over 10 bases. V shed 3 bases, J shed 3 bases, and the junction held 17 bases outside the gene matches. From germline, CDR1 is SGHRS and CDR2 YFSETQ. CDR3 size: 19 residues.

The chain is built from TRBV12-2 and TRBJ2-1; no check of the table's D call, TRBD2, against the DNA was made. TRBV12-2 is given as a pseudogene. The CDR3 has 15 amino acids. The CDR3 nucleotides read TGTGCAAGTCGCTTTAGCGGGAGTGACGGCTATGAGCAGTTCTTC. It is translated as CASRFSGSDGYEQFF.

V gene TRBV4-3 combines with J gene TRBJ2-1; perhaps TRBD2 as D (6 bases). This CDR3 has 15 residues. Germline-derived CDR1 and CDR2 are LGHNA and YSLEER. The V end lost 1 base, the J end lost 7 bases, and 14 bases lay between the germline ends. CDR3 sequence: CASSQVQGRGNEQFF. The DNA for the CDR3 is TGCGCCAGCAGCCAAGTTCAGGGTCGGGGGAATGAGCAGTTCTTC.

The chain uses TRBV28 and TRBJ2-7; TRBD1 is a possible D gene (6 bases). Germline lookup yields CDR1 MDHEN and CDR2 SYDVKM. V lost 10 bases and J 3 bases, leaving 13 bases between the germline ends. The CDR3 has 12 residues. The CDR3 DNA is TGTGCCACCGAACAGGGACGCTACGAGCAGTACTTC. It codes for CATEQGRYEQYF.

The J gene is TRBJ1-4, the V gene TRBV9, with TRBD1 matching over 11 bases. V trimming: 4 bases; J trimming: 0 bases; junction bases outside the gene matches: 8. The CDR3 totals 18 residues. Looked up from germline, CDR1 is SGDLS and CDR2 is YYNGEE. CDR3 nucleotide sequence: TGTGCCAGCAGCCCTAGGACAGGGGGCTTTGCAACTAATGAAAAACTGTTTTTT. It encodes CASSPRTGGFATNEKLFF.

V usage is TRBV29-1 and J usage is TRBJ2-3; the match to TRBD1 covers 9 bases. Germline-derived CDR1 and CDR2 are SQVTM and ANQGSEA. The CDR3 contains 13 residues. V trimming: 4 bases; J trimming: 6 bases; junction bases outside the gene matches: 5. This CDR3 is CSVVGDRDDTQYF. DNA of the CDR3: TGCAGCGTTGTGGGGGACAGGGATGATACGCAGTATTTT.

A single count supports this clone. The chain uses TRBV7-6 and TRBJ2-6, with D unclear. This CDR3 is built from 15 residues. Germline V gives CDR1 SGHVS, CDR2 FNYEAQ. V lost 0 bases to trimming and J lost 4 bases, with 7 bases between them. The CDR3 DNA is TGTGCCAGCAGCTTAGCGAGGATCGGGGCCAACGTCCTGACTTTC. This encodes CASSLARIGANVLTF. The variable domain in full, completed from reference TRBV7-6 and TRBJ2-6, reads GAGVSQSPRYKVTKRGQDVALRCDPISGHVSLYWYRQALGQGPEFLTYFNYEAQQDKSGLPNDRFSAERPEGSISTLTIQRTEQRDSAMYRCASSLARIGANVLTFGAGSRLTVL.

The chain links TRBV7-2 to TRBJ2-2; D is possibly TRBD2 (5 bases). CDR1 is SGHTA and CDR2 is FQGNSA in the germline V gene. The CDR3 runs to 14 residues. The ends were cut back, 4 bases at V and 6 bases at J, with 12 bases in the middle. CDR3 in amino acids: CASSSGLPPGELFF. In nucleotides, the CDR3 is TGTGCCAGCAGCTCCGGACTTCCCCCCGGGGAGCTGTTTTTT.

The J gene is TRBJ1-5, the V gene TRBV6-5; 10 bases line up with TRBD1. The CDR3 runs to 14 residues. Germline CDR1 and CDR2: MNHEY and SVGAGI. The trim removed 5 bases at V and 6 bases at J, leaving 4 bases unmatched. The CDR3 coding sequence is TGTGCCAGCAGTCGGGGACAGGGGCGTCAGCCCCAGCATTTT. It specifies CASSRGQGRQPQHF.

This clone was found once. J is TRBJ2-5 and V is TRBV7-2; 8 positions agree with TRBD2. J lost 4 bases, V lost 5 bases, and 0 bases had no gene match. The CDR3 is made up of 12 amino acids. Germline-derived CDR1 and CDR2 are SGHTA and FQGNSA. The CDR3 sequence: CASSREGETQYF. CDR3 nucleotides: TGTGCCAGCAGCCGGGAGGGAGAGACCCAGTACTTC.

The V gene is TRBV5-1, the J gene TRBJ1-2; 7 bases fit TRBD1. Germline CDR1 is SGHRS and CDR2 is YFSETQ. V lost 4 bases to trimming and J lost 1 base; unmatched junction nucleotides: 10. The CDR3 contains 16 residues. The DNA for the CDR3 is TGCGCCAGCAGCAGCATGGGACAGCACGTTAACTATGGCTACACCTTC. Protein: CASSSMGQHVNYGYTF. The full variable domain, rest sourced from reference TRBV5-1 and TRBJ1-2, is KAGVTQTPRYLIKTRGQQVTLSCSPISGHRSVSWYQQTPGQGLQFLFEYFSETQRNKGNFPGRFSGRQFSNSRSEMNVSTLELGDSALYLCASSSMGQHVNYGYTFGSGTRLTVV.

This sequence joins TRBV7-9 and TRBJ1-5; D possibly corresponds to TRBD1 (5 bases). There are 12 residues in the CDR3. In germline, CDR1 is SEHNR, CDR2 FQNEAQ (reference sequence). The ends were cut back, 5 bases at V and 7 bases at J, with 9 bases in the middle. CDR3 in DNA: TGTGCCAGCAGCGATGGGGGGCAGCCCCAGCATTTT. This codes for CASSDGGQPQHF.

The chain has TRBV5-5 and TRBJ2-3, with D possibly TRBD2 on 6 matching bases. Looked up from germline, CDR1 is SGHKS and CDR2 is YYEKEE (reference sequence). Trimming took 4 bases from V and 6 from J, leaving 15 bases between them. The CDR3 has 14 residues. As DNA, the CDR3 is TGTGCCAGCAGCCGAACGGGGGTGGGGGATACGCAGTATTTT. Its translation is CASSRTGVGDTQYF.

V gene TRBV7-2 combines with J gene TRBJ2-7, with D tentatively TRBD1 (5 bases). From germline, CDR1 is SGHTA and CDR2 FQGNSA. The CDR3 totals 14 residues. V was clipped by 4 bases and J by 0 bases, with 10 bases between them. CDR3 sequence (DNA): TGTGCCAGCAGCTATGACAGATTCTCCTACGAGCAGTACTTC. This sequence encodes CASSYDRFSYEQYF.

The rearrangement uses TRBV5-4 and TRBJ1-2; TRBD1 is a possible D gene (6 bases). Germline CDR1 and CDR2: SGHNT and YYREEE (reference sequence). V lost 1 base to trimming and J lost 7 bases, with 11 bases between them. The CDR3 has 13 residues. The CDR3 bases are TGTGCCAGCAGCTTGCTACAGGGAGTTGGCTACACCTTC. Translating it yields CASSLLQGVGYTF.

V usage is TRBV2 and J usage is TRBJ1-5; D may be TRBD1 (5 bases). The ends were cut back, 3 bases at V and 2 bases at J, with 14 bases in the middle. Germline V gives CDR1 SNHLY, CDR2 FYNNEI. The CDR3 is 16 amino acids. The CDR3 nucleotides are TGTGCCAGCAGTGAGGAAACAGGCCGGGGCAATCAGCCCCAGCATTTT. This translates into CASSEETGRGNQPQHF.

The chain has TRBV6-5 and TRBJ2-1, with 8 bases lining up with TRBD2. Trimming cost V 6 bases and J 2 bases; bases outside gene matches: 6. The germline gives CDR1 MNHEY, CDR2 SVGAGI. The CDR3 consists of 15 residues. CDR3 in amino acids: CASSPLAGTYNEQFF. CDR3 sequence (DNA): TGTGCCAGCAGCCCTTTAGCGGGGACCTACAATGAGCAGTTCTTC.

V is TRBV4-1 and J is TRBJ2-1, with 8 bases matching TRBD2. The CDR3 sequence is 15 residues long. V shed 9 bases, J shed 8 bases, and the junction held 15 bases outside the gene matches. Looked up from germline, CDR1 is MGHRA and CDR2 is YSYEKL. The CDR3 nucleotides are TGCGCCAGTTCCCGGGGGGGACTAGATTCGGATGAGCAGTTCTTC. Translation: CASSRGGLDSDEQFF.

J is TRBJ2-7 and V is TRBV6-6; 8 nucleotides agree with TRBD2. The CDR3 runs 15 residues. With 0 bases clipped from V and 2 bases from J, the junction kept 3 bases outside the gene matches. Germline assignment: CDR1 MNHNY and CDR2 SVGAGI (reference sequence). The CDR3 nucleotides read TGTGCCAGCAGTTACTCCAGCGGGAGTGCCTACGAGCAGTACTTC. Translation: CASSYSSGSAYEQYF.

The genes are TRBV19 and TRBJ1-2, with D tentatively TRBD1 (6 bases). Germline V lookup: CDR1 LNHDA, CDR2 SQIVND (reference sequence). V was pared by 5 bases and J by 0 bases, with 10 bases between. The CDR3 spans 14 residues. CDR3 nucleotide sequence: TGTGCCAGTAGTCACAGGGTAGCTAACTATGGCTACACCTTC. Translation: CASSHRVANYGYTF.

The chain recombines TRBV7-9 with TRBJ1-2, with a possible D match to TRBD1 (6 bases). CDR3 size: 14 residues. V dropped 2 bases and J dropped 4 bases, with 11 bases sitting between them. Germline V gene sequence: CDR1 SEHNR, CDR2 FQNEAQ (reference sequence). The CDR3 reads CASSLKGEGYGYTF. The CDR3 DNA follows: TGTGCCAGCAGCTTAAAGGGGGAAGGCTATGGCTACACCTTC.

The rearrangement links TRBV7-3 to TRBJ2-7; TRBD2 matches 8 bases. The V gene end was trimmed by 2 bases and the J gene end by 3 bases; junction bases not matched to a gene: 6. The CDR3 spans 15 residues. Germline V gives CDR1 SGHTA, CDR2 FQGTGA. CDR3 loop: CASSLASGGRYEQYF. The DNA for the CDR3 is TGTGCCAGCAGCTTAGCCAGCGGGGGCCGCTACGAGCAGTACTTC.

V is TRBV4-3 and J is TRBJ2-7; 10 bases match TRBD1. This CDR3 spans 15 amino acids. Trimming took 3 bases from V and 2 from J; bases not matched to a gene: 4. The germline V gene has CDR1 LGHNA and CDR2 YSLEER. The DNA of the CDR3 is TGCGCCAGCAGCCACGGACAGGGGGAAACCTACGAGCAGTACTTC. Its translation: CASSHGQGETYEQYF.

The V and J genes are TRBV2 and TRBJ1-5; the D gene is possibly TRBD1 (6 bases). V dropped 7 bases and J dropped 5 bases, with 15 bases sitting between them. The CDR3 consists of 14 residues. CDR1 is SNHLY and CDR2 is FYNNEI in the germline V gene. DNA for the CDR3: TGTGCCAGCACGCAACAGGGATCGTATCAGCCCCAGCATTTT. Residues: CASTQQGSYQPQHF.

The rearrangement links TRBV5-4 to TRBJ1-4; D is ambiguous. The CDR3 is 15 residues long. Germline V CDR1 and CDR2: SGHNT, YYREEE (reference sequence). The germline V and J ends were trimmed by 1 base and 3 bases, with 10 bases remaining between them. DNA for the CDR3: TGTGCCAGCAGCTTGCTGGGTCAGGCTAATGAAAAACTGTTTTTT. Encoded protein: CASSLLGQANEKLFF.